These 6 T cell receptor beta chains came from one sample sequenced in a study of blood T cell repertoires in COVID-19. The method was immunoSEQ multiplex PCR; TCRdb's version includes in-frame clones alone and lacks a portion of them. The table has around 50,000 clones, around 90% seen once. Sequencing input: peripheral blood. The source is a man aged 50 to 59 with active COVID-19.

This chain uses TRBV6-6 with TRBJ2-1, with D possibly being TRBD2 (6 bases). Germline V gene lookup returns CDR1 MNHNY and CDR2 SVGAGI (reference sequence). This CDR3 has 14 amino acids. V was shortened by 8 bases and J by 2 bases, with 13 bases between the two germline ends. This CDR3 is CASSIRGAYNEQFF. The CDR3 nucleotides read TGTGCCAGCTCCATCCGCGGGGCCTACAATGAGCAGTTCTTC.

The chain links TRBV5-1 to TRBJ1-3, with 9 positions matching TRBD1. V dropped 1 base and J dropped 0; count of bases not matched to a gene: 8. Germline V gives CDR1 SGHRS, CDR2 YFSETQ. The CDR3 is 18 amino acids. CDR3 sequence (DNA): TGCGCCAGCAGCTTGACAGGGACAGGGAGATCCTCTGGAAACACCATATATTTT. Its translation: CASSLTGTGRSSGNTIYF.

This clone was counted a few times. This chain joins TRBV6-6 and TRBJ2-7; D perhaps matches TRBD1 (5 bases). In germline, CDR1 is MNHNY, CDR2 SVGAGI (reference sequence). The CDR3 extends over 15 amino acids. V was trimmed by 0 bases and J by 4 bases, leaving 13 bases between them. DNA for the CDR3: TGTGCCAGCAGTTACTCCGTCCCGAAGGGGTACGAGCAGTACTTC. It specifies CASSYSVPKGYEQYF.

J is TRBJ2-7 and V is TRBV24-1, with D tentatively TRBD1 (6 bases). The germline V gene encodes CDR1 KGHDR and CDR2 SFDVKD. V lost 4 bases to trimming and J lost 3 bases, with 9 bases between them. This CDR3 is 13 amino acids long. DNA of the CDR3: TGTGCCACCAGTGAAAGGACAGTCTACGAGCAGTACTTC. Residues: CATSERTVYEQYF.

There are a few counts of this clone. V gene TRBV10-3 combines with J gene TRBJ2-7; D not resolved. Per the germline V gene, CDR1 is ENHRY and CDR2 is SYGVKD. The CDR3 is 13 amino acids. Trimming left V 6 bases short and J 3 bases short, with 12 bases between. CDR3 sequence reads: CAISVWASYEQYF. The CDR3 region has the DNA TGTGCCATCAGCGTGTGGGCGAGCTACGAGCAGTACTTC.

This chain links TRBV6-2 or TRBV6-3 with TRBJ2-1, with D perhaps TRBD2 (6 bases). CDR3 size: 17 residues. The germline V gene encodes CDR1 MNHEY and CDR2 SVGEGT. V was pared by 4 bases and J by 0 bases, with 16 bases between. CDR3 DNA: TGTGCCAGCAGTTTAAAGGCGGGAAGAAGCTCCTACAATGAGCAGTTCTTC. It codes for CASSLKAGRSSYNEQFF.